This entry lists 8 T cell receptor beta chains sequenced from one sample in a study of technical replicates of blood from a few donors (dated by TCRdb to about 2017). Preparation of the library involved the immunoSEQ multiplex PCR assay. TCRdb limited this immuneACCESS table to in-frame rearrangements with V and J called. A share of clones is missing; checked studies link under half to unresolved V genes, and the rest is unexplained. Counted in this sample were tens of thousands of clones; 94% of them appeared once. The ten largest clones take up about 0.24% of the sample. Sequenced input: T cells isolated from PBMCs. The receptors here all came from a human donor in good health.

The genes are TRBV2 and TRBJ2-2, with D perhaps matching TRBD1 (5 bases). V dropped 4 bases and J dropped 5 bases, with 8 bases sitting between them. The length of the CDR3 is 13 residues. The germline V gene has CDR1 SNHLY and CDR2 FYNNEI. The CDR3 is CASSAGFTGELFF. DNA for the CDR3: TGTGCCAGCAGTGCAGGGTTTACCGGGGAGCTGTTTTTT.

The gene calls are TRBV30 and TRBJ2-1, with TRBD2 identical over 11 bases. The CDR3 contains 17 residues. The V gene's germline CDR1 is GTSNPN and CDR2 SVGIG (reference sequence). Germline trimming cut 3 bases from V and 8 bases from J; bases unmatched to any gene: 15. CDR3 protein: CAWRRLAGGEGGDEQFF. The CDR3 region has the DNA TGTGCCTGGAGAAGGCTAGCGGGGGGCGAAGGGGGTGATGAGCAGTTCTTC.

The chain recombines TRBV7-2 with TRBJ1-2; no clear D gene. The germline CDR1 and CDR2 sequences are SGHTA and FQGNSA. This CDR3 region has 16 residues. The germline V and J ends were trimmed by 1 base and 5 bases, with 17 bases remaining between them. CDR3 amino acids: CASSLERPPVRYGYTF. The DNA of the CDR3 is TGTGCCAGCAGCTTAGAGCGACCTCCGGTTAGGTATGGCTACACCTTC.

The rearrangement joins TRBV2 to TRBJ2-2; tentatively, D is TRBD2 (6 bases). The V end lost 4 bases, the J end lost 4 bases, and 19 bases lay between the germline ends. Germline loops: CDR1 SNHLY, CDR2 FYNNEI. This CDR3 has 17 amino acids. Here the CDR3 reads CASSVPFFGSVTGELFF. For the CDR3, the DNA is TGTGCCAGCAGTGTCCCCTTTTTCGGGAGTGTCACCGGGGAGCTGTTTTTT.

The CDR3: CAIGGRDRGNYEQYF. CDR3 coding DNA: TGTGCCATCGGGGGGCGGGACAGGGGTAACTACGAGCAGTACTTC. The chain is built from TRBV10-3 and TRBJ2-7, with 10 bases aligning to TRBD1. CDR1 is ENHRY, CDR2 SYGVKD, per germline. V lost 8 bases to trimming and J lost 3 bases; unmatched junction nucleotides: 10. The CDR3 extends over 15 amino acids.

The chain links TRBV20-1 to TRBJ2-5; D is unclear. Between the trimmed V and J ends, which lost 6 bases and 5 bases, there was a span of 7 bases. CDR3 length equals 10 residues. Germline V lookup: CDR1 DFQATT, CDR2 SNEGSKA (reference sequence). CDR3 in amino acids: CSATLETQYF. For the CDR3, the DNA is TGCAGTGCCACATTGGAGACCCAGTACTTC.

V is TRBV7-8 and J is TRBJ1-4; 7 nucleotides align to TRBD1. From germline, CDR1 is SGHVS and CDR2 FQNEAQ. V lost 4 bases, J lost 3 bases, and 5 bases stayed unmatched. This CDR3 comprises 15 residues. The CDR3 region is CASSYRDRANEKLFF. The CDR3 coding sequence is TGTGCCAGCAGCTACCGCGACAGGGCTAATGAAAAACTGTTTTTT.

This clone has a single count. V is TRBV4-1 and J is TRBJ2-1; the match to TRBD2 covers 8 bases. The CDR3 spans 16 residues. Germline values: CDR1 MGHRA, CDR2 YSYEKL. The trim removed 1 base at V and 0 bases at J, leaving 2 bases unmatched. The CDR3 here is CASSQGGRSSYNEQFF. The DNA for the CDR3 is TGCGCCAGCAGCCAAGGCGGGAGGAGCTCCTACAATGAGCAGTTCTTC.